The TCR beta chain described here comes from a study of sequential checkpoint blockade in melanoma (dated by TCRdb to between 2018 and 2021). In the study overall: Patients were assigned by 1:1 randomization to either first-line nivolumab followed by ipilimumab (arm A) or ipilimumab followed by nivolumab (arm B). Maintenance nivolumab came after each of the two trial sequences. DNA from roughly 83 melanoma tumor samples collected before treatment underwent TCRbeta immunosequencing. Over 20 patients had matched tumor biopsies taken before treatment and at week 13, after single-agent nivolumab (arm A) or ipilimumab (arm B). The same lesion was the source of approximately 81% of the matched pre- and post-treatment tumor biopsy pairs. The paper's findings and limits, for the study overall: In the nivolumab-first arm (arm A), an association was found between pretreatment tumor TIL clonality and response (P = .04). Larger, independent patient cohorts are needed to validate the response-prediction model that combines TCR metrics and mutation burden. Within-arm analyses of tumor T-cell fraction were constrained by small sample sizes and reduced statistical power. Tumor T-cell fraction and clonality were correlated with PD-L1 staining and CD8+ T-cell counts, but not with mutational load. Patients whose tumor T-cell fraction and clonality increased by week 13 were about 30 times more likely to achieve clinical benefit.

The immunoSEQ Assay was used to immunosequence TCRbeta CDR3 regions from genomic DNA. Prior to high-throughput sequencing, genomic DNA was amplified by bias-controlled multiplex PCR. On the study's bioinformatics: To quantify the absolute abundance of each unique TCRbeta CDR3 region, the sequences were collapsed and filtered. Clonality was defined as 1 minus Pielou's evenness and was calculated using productive rearrangements only. Tumor T-cell fraction was computed by normalizing TCRbeta template counts to usable DNA, estimated from several housekeeping genes. A previously published method was used to identify clones whose frequencies were significantly greater in on-treatment samples than in baseline samples. Imported from immuneACCESS, the table was reduced by TCRdb to in-frame sequences with V and J called. These copies leave out some clones; in studies compared against another copy, an unresolved V gene accounts for under half, and the cause of the remainder is not known. V, J and clone size were drawn from that table, and D and trimming were deduced from the DNA. The sample table records about 12,000 clones; about 28% of these occur just once. In total, the top ten clones hold under 25% of the sample.

Turning to this clone: Its recognized antigen is unknown. Per-base qualities were not stored, and no clone one base away is much larger.

The treatment or condition label here, explained by the study, means: randomized to nivolumab then ipilimumab (arm A) or the reverse (arm B). None of the trial patients had been given prior DNA-damaging chemotherapy. The samples were obtained from melanoma patients enrolled in CheckMate 064, an open-label, randomized phase II trial testing sequential checkpoint blockade. Genomic DNA from formalin-fixed paraffin-embedded (FFPE) tissue samples served as the input for tumor TCR sequencing. Sequenced here: tumor tissue (inferred from file names), sampled from a patient given nivolumab and ipilimumab in sequence. The sequence was obtained from a human donor with melanoma.

CDR3 region: CASTGPPGSNQPQHF. The nucleotides read TGTGCCAGCACGGGCCCCCCCGGGAGCAATCAGCCCCAGCATTTT. Recombination linked TRBV2 to TRBJ1-5; no D gene is confidently identified. The CDR3 runs 15 amino acids, cysteine and phenylalanine included. The read is trimmed to its CDR3 DNA, 45 bases read in frame from base 1. V lost 7 bases and J lost 1 base; the stretch between them is 14 bases long. CDR1 SNHLY and CDR2 FYNNEI were looked up in the germline V gene.